The clone carrying this T cell receptor beta chain has ten or more counts. Patients were excluded if they had other autoimmune diseases or uncontrolled infections, and likewise if pregnancy or lactation applied. The data were taken from a study of Graves' ophthalmopathy and Graves' hyperthyroidism. V gave up 1 base and J gave up 3 bases; unmatched junction bases: 3. The CDR3 has 14 residues. Looked up from germline, CDR1 is MNHNS and CDR2 is SASEGT. Beta-chain TCR CDR3 regions were amplified from RNA transcripts. Second-round multiplex PCR came after first-round RT-PCR with HTBI primers. Via MiXCR, TCRdb re-called the multiplex PCR reads, giving one row per CDR3 protein. The sample lists hundreds of thousands of distinct CDR3 sequences, about 20% occurring once.

The receptor was isolated from a woman aged 18-29 years with stable Graves' hyperthyroidism. Some clones in this sample may be carry-over from other donors' samples. The chain uses TRBV6-1 and TRBJ2-7; 7 nucleotides align to TRBD1. The sequencing input was peripheral blood. The CDR3 sequence: CASSEDYRGYEQYF. The DNA for the CDR3 is TGTGCCAGCAGTGAAGACTACAGGGGCTACGAGCAGTACTTC.